The clone carrying this TCR beta chain was recorded only once. This sample stems from a study of OX40 agonist ivuxolimab in advanced cancers. With 5 bases removed from V and 0 bases from J, the gap between germline ends came to 22 bases. The germline V gene has CDR1 SGHTA and CDR2 FQGNSA. This CDR3 contains 18 residues. Repertoires were generated with immunoSEQ multiplex PCR, while TCRdb's copy carries only in-frame clones and drops some. This table holds 55,000 to 70,000 clones, 65% to 90% found once. The specimen was CD4+ or CD8+ T cells sorted from blood, collected in a trial of the OX40 agonist ivuxolimab. The chain combines TRBV7-2 with TRBJ1-2; no firm D call. The TCR was taken from an adult with an advanced solid tumor such as melanoma, head and neck, liver or kidney cancer. CDR3 DNA sequence: TGTGCCAGCAGCGTTAGTTCCCGGTTCGGATCCTCTAACTATGGCTACACCTTC. Amino acid sequence: CASSVSSRFGSSNYGYTF.